The 18 T cell receptor beta chains below come from one sample, sequenced in a study of monozygotic twins with inflammatory bowel disease (dated by TCRdb to between 2018 and 2020). Libraries came from 5' RACE. Sequencing was carried out with an Illumina HiSeq 2500. After the reads were reprocessed by TCRdb, one entry was made per CDR3 protein sequence, with no DNA. The table for this sample records 440,000 or so distinct CDR3 sequences. The leading ten clones occupy approximately 2.3% of the sample. Material for sequencing was blood. Source of these receptors: a human donor with ulcerative colitis or Crohn's disease, or a healthy co-twin of an affected twin (not recorded which).

The chain joins TRBV2 to TRBJ2-3; TCRdb outputs TRBD1, but without DNA this stays unchecked. The CDR3 totals 19 residues. The germline gives CDR1 SNHLY, CDR2 FYNNEI. Here the CDR3 reads CASSKPFTGGAQPADTQYF.

The chain employs TRBV5-5 and TRBJ1-5; TCRdb selects TRBD1, and the lack of DNA leaves this call unchecked. The V gene's germline CDR1 is SGHKS and CDR2 YYEKEE (reference sequence). This CDR3 contains 18 residues. The CDR3 sequence is CASSLGPQGVQSNQPQHF.

The chain carries TRBV24-1 and TRBJ2-7; the TCRdb D gene call, TRBD1, has no DNA to confirm it. In germline, CDR1 is KGHDR, CDR2 SFDVKD. The CDR3 totals 12 residues. CDR3 protein: CAVGTRTYEQYF.

The rearrangement links TRBV28 to TRBJ1-5. CDR3 length equals 12 residues. Germline CDR1 MDHEN, CDR2 SYDVKM. The CDR3 is CASSITIQPQHF. Using reference TRBV28 and TRBJ1-5 for the parts outside the CDR3, the full variable domain is DVKVTQSSRYLVKRTGEKVFLECVQDMDHENMFWYRQDPGLGLRLIYFSYDVKMKEKGDIPEGYSVSREKKERFSLILESASTNQTSMYLCASSITIQPQHFGDGTRLSIL.

The chain couples TRBV4-3 to TRBJ2-2. Germline V gene lookup returns CDR1 LGHNA and CDR2 YSLEER. The length of the CDR3 is 14 residues. CDR3 residues: CASSHLGTAGELFF.

The chain recombines TRBV24-1 with TRBJ2-3; the TRBD2 assignment by TCRdb is unverifiable without DNA. CDR1 and CDR2 from the germline V gene are KGHDR and SFDVKD. CDR3 length equals 14 residues. CDR3 region: CATSVEGLTDTQYF.

The chain uses TRBV9 and TRBJ2-7. Germline CDR1 and CDR2: SGDLS and YYNGEE. CDR3 length: 14 residues. This CDR3 reads CASSVASSSYEQYF.

The chain has TRBV9 and TRBJ2-5; TCRdb outputs TRBD1, but without DNA this stays unchecked. Germline V gene data show CDR1 as SGDLS and CDR2 as YYNGEE. The CDR3 extends over 15 amino acids. CDR3 in amino acids: CASSVQGGFQETQYF.

The V call is TRBV20-1, the J call TRBJ2-4. CDR1 is DFQATT and CDR2 is SNEGSKA in the germline V gene (reference sequence). The CDR3 length is 17 residues. The CDR3 here is CSARTEEEPWAKNIQYF.

The chain carries TRBV6-5 and TRBJ2-3; the TCRdb call, TRBD1, lacks DNA for checking. Germline V gene sequence: CDR1 MNHEY, CDR2 SVGAGI. The CDR3 has 16 residues. CDR3 loop: CASSYAPDSLIDTQYF.

J is TRBJ2-1 and V is TRBV7-2; with no DNA, the TCRdb D assignment of TRBD2 cannot be verified. In germline, CDR1 is SGHTA, CDR2 FQGNSA. This CDR3 has 16 residues. CDR3 sequence reads: CASSLYIGPSYNEQFF.

V and J are TRBV20-1 and TRBJ2-7; absent DNA, TCRdb's TRBD1 call cannot be checked. Germline CDR1 and CDR2: DFQATT and SNEGSKA (reference sequence). The CDR3 length is 14 residues. CDR3: CSARDTGVPYEQYF.

The chain employs TRBV12-3 or TRBV12-4 and TRBJ1-5; TCRdb's D call, TRBD1, is unchecked because there is no DNA. The CDR3 has 15 residues. The CDR3: CASSWGQGASQPQHF.

The CDR3 spells CASSQDHGTGAYSNQPQHF. V and J are TRBV4-2 and TRBJ1-5; with no DNA, the TCRdb D assignment of TRBD1 cannot be verified. Germline CDR1 reads LGHNA; CDR2 reads YNFKEQ. The CDR3 sequence is 19 residues long.

The chain is built from TRBV5-1 and TRBJ2-3; TCRdb's D call, TRBD1, is unchecked because there is no DNA. Germline loops: CDR1 SGHRS, CDR2 YFSETQ. This CDR3 spans 16 amino acids. CDR3 amino acids: CASSLGGSFGTDTQYF.

The chain couples TRBV12-3 or TRBV12-4 to TRBJ1-1. The CDR3 runs to 12 residues. CDR3 sequence: CASSLLINEAFF.

The V gene is TRBV2, the J gene TRBJ2-1. This CDR3 spans 13 amino acids. The germline CDR1 and CDR2 sequences are SNHLY and FYNNEI. Here the CDR3 reads CASSESERGEQFF.

The chain employs TRBV20-1 and TRBJ1-2. CDR1 DFQATT and CDR2 SNEGSKA come from the germline V gene (reference sequence). The CDR3 extends over 13 amino acids. CDR3: CSARDRAFDGYTF.